This TCR beta chain emerged from a study of T cell responses to AZD1222 COVID-19 vaccine. General study points: Clonal diversity was possibly underestimated, and white British individuals and females predominated among donors. Spike-specific TCR depth and breadth grew after two AZD1222 doses. Only after the peak T cell response were repertoires sampled.

Comments on this clone: What it binds is not known.

The germline V gene encodes CDR1 KGHSH and CDR2 LQKENI. This CDR3 has 15 amino acids. V lost 3 bases, J lost 0 bases, and 11 bases lay in between. Profiled with immunoSEQ multiplex PCR; TCRdb holds only in-frame clones, not every one. In the table there are 150,000 or so clones, less than 95% of which are singletons. The specimen was peripheral blood, collected on day 0 of AZD1222 vaccination. The gene calls are TRBV18 and TRBJ1-1; no definite D call. This receptor was taken from an adult in good health. This CDR3 is CASSPPGPMNTEAFF. CDR3 in DNA: TGTGCCAGCTCACCGCCAGGACCCATGAACACTGAAGCTTTCTTT.